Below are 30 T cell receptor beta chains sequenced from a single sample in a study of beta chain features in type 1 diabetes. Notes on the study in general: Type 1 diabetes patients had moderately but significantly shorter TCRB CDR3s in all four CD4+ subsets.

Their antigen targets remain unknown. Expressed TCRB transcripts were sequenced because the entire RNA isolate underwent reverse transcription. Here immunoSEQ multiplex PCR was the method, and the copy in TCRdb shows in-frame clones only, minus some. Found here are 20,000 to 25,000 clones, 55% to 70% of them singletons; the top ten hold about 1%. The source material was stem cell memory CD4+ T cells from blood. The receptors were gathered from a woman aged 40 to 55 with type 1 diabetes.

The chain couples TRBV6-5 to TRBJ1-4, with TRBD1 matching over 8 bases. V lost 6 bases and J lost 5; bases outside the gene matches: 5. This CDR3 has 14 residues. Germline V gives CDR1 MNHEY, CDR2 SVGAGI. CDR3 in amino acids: CASRYGTGNEKLFF. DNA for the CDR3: TGTGCCAGCAGATACGGGACAGGAAATGAAAAACTGTTTTTT.

The CDR3 region has the DNA TGTGCCAGCAGCTTAAGGGACAGGAACACCGGGGAGCTGTTTTTT. Protein sequence: CASSLRDRNTGELFF. The chain joins TRBV7-2 to TRBJ2-2; 7 bases fit TRBD1. The CDR3 spans 15 residues. In germline, CDR1 is SGHTA, CDR2 FQGNSA. V lost 2 bases to trimming and J lost 1 base; unmatched junction nucleotides: 1.

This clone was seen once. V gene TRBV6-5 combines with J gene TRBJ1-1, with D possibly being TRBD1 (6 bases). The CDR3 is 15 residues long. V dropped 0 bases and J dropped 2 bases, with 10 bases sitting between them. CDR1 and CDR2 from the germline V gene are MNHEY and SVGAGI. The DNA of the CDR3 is TGTGCCAGCAGTTACTCGGACAGACGTAACACTGAAGCTTTCTTT. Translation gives CASSYSDRRNTEAFF.

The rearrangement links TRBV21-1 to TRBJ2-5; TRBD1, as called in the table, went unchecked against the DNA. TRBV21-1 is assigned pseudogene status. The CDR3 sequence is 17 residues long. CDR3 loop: CASSKAVVGQAQKTQYF. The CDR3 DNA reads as TGTGCCAGCAGCAAAGCGGTCGTTGGTCAGGCGCAAAAGACCCAGTACTTC.

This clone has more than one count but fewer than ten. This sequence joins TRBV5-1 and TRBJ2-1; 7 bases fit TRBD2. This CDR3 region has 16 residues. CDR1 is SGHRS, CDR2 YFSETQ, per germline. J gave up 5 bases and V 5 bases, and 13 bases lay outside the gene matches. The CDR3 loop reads CASRLILAGRNNEQFF. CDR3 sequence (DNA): TGCGCCAGCAGATTGATTTTAGCGGGCCGCAACAATGAGCAGTTCTTC.

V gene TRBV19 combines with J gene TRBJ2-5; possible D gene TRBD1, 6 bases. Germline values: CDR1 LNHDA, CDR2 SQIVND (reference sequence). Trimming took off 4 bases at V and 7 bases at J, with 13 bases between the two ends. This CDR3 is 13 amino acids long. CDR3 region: CASSTGRGGTQYF. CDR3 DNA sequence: TGTGCCAGTAGTACCGGCCGAGGGGGGACCCAGTACTTC.

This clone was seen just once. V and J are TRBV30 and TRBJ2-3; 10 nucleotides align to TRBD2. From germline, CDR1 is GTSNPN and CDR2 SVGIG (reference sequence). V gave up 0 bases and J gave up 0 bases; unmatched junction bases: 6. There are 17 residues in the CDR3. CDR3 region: CAWSVASGSTSTDTQYF. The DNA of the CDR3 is TGTGCCTGGAGTGTGGCTAGCGGGAGTACTAGCACAGATACGCAGTATTTT. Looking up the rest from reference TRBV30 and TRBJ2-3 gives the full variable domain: SQTIHQWPATLVQPVGSPLSLECTVEGTSNPNLYWYRQAAGRGLQLLFYSVGIGQISSEVPQNLSASRPQDRQFILSSKKLLLSDSGFYLCAWSVASGSTSTDTQYFGPGTRLTVL.

In nucleotides, the CDR3 is TGTGCCAGCAGCCTCCGGGACATCTACAATGAGCAGTTCTTC. Translating gives CASSLRDIYNEQFF. V usage is TRBV7-2 and J usage is TRBJ2-1, with a tentative D call TRBD1 (6 bases). V lost 5 bases to trimming and J lost 3 bases, with 11 bases between them. The germline gives CDR1 SGHTA, CDR2 FQGNSA. This CDR3 comprises 14 residues.

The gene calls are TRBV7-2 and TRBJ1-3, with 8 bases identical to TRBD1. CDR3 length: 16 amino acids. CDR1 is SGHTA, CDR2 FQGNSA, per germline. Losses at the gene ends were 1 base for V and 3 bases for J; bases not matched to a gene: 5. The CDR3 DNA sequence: TGTGCCAGCAGCTTAGAAGGAGGGACAGGTGGAAACACCATATATTTT. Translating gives CASSLEGGTGGNTIYF.

The chain's CDR3 is CASSPAGQGSYEQYF. DNA of the CDR3: TGTGCCAGCAGTCCCGCGGGACAGGGTTCCTACGAGCAGTACTTC. The chain uses TRBV28 and TRBJ2-5; 9 bases match TRBD1. The DNA matches TRBJ2-7 better at its end, which makes the J call doubtful. The germline V gene has CDR1 MDHEN and CDR2 SYDVKM. The CDR3 runs 15 residues.

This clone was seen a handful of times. Here the CDR3 reads CASSVATVDEQFF. DNA for the CDR3: TGTGCCAGCAGCGTAGCCACTGTAGATGAGCAGTTCTTC. J is TRBJ2-1 and V is TRBV9; D uncertain. V lost 0 bases, J lost 8 bases, and 9 bases lay in between. The germline V gene encodes CDR1 SGDLS and CDR2 YYNGEE. This CDR3 region has 13 residues. Filled out from reference TRBV9 and TRBJ2-1, the complete variable domain reads DSGVTQTPKHLITATGQRVTLRCSPRSGDLSVYWYQQSLDQGLQFLIQYYNGEERAKGNILERFSAQQFPDLHSELNLSSLELGDSALYFCASSVATVDEQFFGPGTRLTVL.

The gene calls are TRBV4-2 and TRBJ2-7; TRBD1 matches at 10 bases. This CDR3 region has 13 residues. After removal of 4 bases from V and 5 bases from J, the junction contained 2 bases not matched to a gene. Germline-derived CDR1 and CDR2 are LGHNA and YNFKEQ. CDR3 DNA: TGTGCCAGCAGCCGGGACAGGGGTGACGAGCAGTACTTC. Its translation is CASSRDRGDEQYF.

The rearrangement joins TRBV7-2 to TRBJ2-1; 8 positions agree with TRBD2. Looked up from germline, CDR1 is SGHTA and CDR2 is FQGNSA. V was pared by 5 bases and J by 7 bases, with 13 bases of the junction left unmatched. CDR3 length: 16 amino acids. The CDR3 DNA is TGTGCCAGCAGCCCCCCTGGGAGCGGGAGACCGAATGAGCAGTTCTTC. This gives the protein CASSPPGSGRPNEQFF. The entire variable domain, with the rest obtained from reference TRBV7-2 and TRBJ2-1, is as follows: GAGVSQSPSNKVTEKGKDVELRCDPISGHTALYWYRQSLGQGLEFLIYFQGNSAPDKSGLPSDRFSAERTGGSVSTLTIQRTQQEDSAVYLCASSPPGSGRPNEQFFGPGTRLTVL.

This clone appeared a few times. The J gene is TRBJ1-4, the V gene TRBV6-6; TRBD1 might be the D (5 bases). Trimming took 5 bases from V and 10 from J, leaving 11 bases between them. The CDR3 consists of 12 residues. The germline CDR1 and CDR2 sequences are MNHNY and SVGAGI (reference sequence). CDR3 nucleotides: TGTGCCAGCAGTACCCCCGGGGGAAAACTGTTTTTT. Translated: CASSTPGGKLFF.

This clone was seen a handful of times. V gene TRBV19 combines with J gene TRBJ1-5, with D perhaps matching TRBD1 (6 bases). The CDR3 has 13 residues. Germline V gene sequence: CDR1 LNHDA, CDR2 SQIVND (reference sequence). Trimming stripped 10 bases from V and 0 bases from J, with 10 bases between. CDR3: CAIAGDSNQPQHF. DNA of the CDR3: TGTGCCATCGCAGGGGATAGCAATCAGCCCCAGCATTTT.

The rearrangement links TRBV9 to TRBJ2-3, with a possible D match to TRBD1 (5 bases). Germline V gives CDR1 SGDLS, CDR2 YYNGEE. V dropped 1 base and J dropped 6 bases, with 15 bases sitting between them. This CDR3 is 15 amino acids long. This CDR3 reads CASSVSESRVDTQYF. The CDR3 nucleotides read TGTGCCAGCAGCGTATCCGAATCCAGGGTCGATACGCAGTATTTT.

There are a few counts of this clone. The CDR3 region has the DNA TGTGCCAGCAGCTTAGGGCGGTTGGCACGGGATGAGCAGTTCTTC. Amino acid sequence: CASSLGRLARDEQFF. V gene TRBV7-9 combines with J gene TRBJ2-1, with D unresolved. The germline gives CDR1 SEHNR, CDR2 FQNEAQ (reference sequence). V was shortened by 1 base and J by 8 bases, with 15 bases between the two germline ends. The length of the CDR3 is 15 residues. Combining the CDR3 with reference TRBV7-9 and TRBJ2-1 gives the whole variable domain DTGVSQNPRHKITKRGQNVTFRCDPISEHNRLYWYRQTLGQGPEFLTYFQNEAQLEKSRLLSDRFSAERPKGSFSTLEIQRTEQGDSAMYLCASSLGRLARDEQFFGPGTRLTVL.

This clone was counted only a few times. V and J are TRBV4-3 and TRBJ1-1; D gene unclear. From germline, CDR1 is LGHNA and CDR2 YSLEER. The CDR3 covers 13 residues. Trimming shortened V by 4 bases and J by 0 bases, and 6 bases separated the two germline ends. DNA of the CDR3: TGCGCCAGCAGCCGTCAGGTGAACACTGAAGCTTTCTTT. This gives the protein CASSRQVNTEAFF.

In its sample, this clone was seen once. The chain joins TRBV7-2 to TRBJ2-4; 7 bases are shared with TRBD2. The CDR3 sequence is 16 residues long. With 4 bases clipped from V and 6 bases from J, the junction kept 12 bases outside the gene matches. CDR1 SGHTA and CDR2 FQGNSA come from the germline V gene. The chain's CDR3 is CASSSVGPGRGNIQYF. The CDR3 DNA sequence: TGTGCCAGCAGCTCCGTAGGTCCTGGGAGGGGAAACATTCAGTACTTC. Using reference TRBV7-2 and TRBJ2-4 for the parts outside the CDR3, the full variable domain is GAGVSQSPSNKVTEKGKDVELRCDPISGHTALYWYRQSLGQGLEFLIYFQGNSAPDKSGLPSDRFSAERTGGSVSTLTIQRTQQEDSAVYLCASSSVGPGRGNIQYFGAGTRLSVL.

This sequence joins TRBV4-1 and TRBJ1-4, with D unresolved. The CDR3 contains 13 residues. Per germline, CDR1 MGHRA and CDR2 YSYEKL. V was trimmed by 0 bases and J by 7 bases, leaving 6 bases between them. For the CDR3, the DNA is TGCGCCAGCAGCCAAGAACCGGGTGAAAAACTGTTTTTT. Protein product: CASSQEPGEKLFF.

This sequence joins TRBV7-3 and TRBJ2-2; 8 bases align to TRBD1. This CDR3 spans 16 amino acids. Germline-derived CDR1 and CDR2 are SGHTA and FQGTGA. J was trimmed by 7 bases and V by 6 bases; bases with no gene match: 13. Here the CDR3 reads CASSYLSGGQDGELFF. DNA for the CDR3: TGTGCCAGCAGTTACTTATCAGGGGGCCAGGACGGGGAGCTGTTTTTT. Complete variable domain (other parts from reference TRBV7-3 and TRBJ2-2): GAGVSQTPSNKVTEKGKYVELRCDPISGHTALYWYRQSLGQGPEFLIYFQGTGAADDSGLPNDRFFAVRPEGSVSTLKIQRTERGDSAVYLCASSYLSGGQDGELFFGEGSRLTVL.

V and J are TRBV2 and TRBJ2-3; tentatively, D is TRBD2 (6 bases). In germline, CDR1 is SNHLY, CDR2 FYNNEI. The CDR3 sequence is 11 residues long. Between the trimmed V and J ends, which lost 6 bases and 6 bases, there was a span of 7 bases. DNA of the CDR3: TGTGCCAGCAGGGAGGGGGATACGCAGTATTTT. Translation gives CASREGDTQYF.

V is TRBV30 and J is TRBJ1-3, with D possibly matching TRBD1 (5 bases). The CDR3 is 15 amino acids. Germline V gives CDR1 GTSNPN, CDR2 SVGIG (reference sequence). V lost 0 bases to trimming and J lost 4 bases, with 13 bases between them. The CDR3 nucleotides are TGTGCCTGGAGTGTAGTAAGGGGAGGAGGAAACACCATATATTTT. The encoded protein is CAWSVVRGGGNTIYF.

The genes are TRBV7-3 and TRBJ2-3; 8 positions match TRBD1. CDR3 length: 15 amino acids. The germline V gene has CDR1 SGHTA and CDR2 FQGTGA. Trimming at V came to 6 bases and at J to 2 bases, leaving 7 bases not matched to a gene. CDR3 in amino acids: CASRPGGSPTDTQYF. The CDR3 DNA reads TGTGCCAGCAGACCAGGGGGCTCCCCCACAGATACGCAGTATTTT.

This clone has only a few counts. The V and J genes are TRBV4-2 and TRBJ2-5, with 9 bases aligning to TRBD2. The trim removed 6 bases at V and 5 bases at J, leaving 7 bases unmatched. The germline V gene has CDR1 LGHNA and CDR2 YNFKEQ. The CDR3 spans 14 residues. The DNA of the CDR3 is TGTGCCAGCAGAGAAGGACTAGCGACGGAGACCCAGTACTTC. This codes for CASREGLATETQYF.

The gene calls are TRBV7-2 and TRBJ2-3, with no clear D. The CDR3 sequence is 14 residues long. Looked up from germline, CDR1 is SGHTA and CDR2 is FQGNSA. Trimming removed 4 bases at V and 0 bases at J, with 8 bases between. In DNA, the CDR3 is TGTGCCAGCAGCTCCGGTACTAGCACAGATACGCAGTATTTT. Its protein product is CASSSGTSTDTQYF.

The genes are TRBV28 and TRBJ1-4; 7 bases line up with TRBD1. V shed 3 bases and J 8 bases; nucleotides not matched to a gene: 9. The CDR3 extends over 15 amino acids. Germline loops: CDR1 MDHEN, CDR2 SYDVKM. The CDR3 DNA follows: TGTGCCAGCAGTTTCCAGGGGGGTACTTGGGAAAAACTGTTTTTT. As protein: CASSFQGGTWEKLFF.

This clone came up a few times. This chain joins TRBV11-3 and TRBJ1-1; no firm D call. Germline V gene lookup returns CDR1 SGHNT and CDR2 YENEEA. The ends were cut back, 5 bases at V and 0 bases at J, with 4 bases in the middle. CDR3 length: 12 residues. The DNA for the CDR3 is TGTGCCAGCAGCCTTTTGAACACTGAAGCTTTCTTT. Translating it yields CASSLLNTEAFF.

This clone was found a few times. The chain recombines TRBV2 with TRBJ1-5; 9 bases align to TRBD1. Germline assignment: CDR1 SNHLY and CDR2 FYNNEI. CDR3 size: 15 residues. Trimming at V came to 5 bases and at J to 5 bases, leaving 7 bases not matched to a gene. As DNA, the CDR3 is TGTGCCAGCAGTACCCGGGACAGGGTAGATCAGCCCCAGCATTTT. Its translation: CASSTRDRVDQPQHF.

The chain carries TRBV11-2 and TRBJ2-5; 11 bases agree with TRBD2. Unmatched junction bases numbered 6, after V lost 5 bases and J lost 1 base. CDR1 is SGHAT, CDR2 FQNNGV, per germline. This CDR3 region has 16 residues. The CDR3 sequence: CASSQQLAGAQETQYF. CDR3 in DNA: TGTGCCAGCAGCCAGCAACTAGCGGGAGCCCAAGAGACCCAGTACTTC.